The 22 T cell receptor beta chains listed next were all sequenced from one sample in a study of Graves' ophthalmopathy and Graves' hyperthyroidism. RNA transcripts were the template, and TCR beta CDR3 regions were amplified from them. First-round RT-PCR relied on HTBI primers, and a second-round multiplex PCR came next. One entry per CDR3 protein results from TCRdb running MiXCR on the multiplex PCR reads. The sample has 350,000 to 450,000 distinct CDR3 sequences; 20% to 25% are singletons. Sequencing was carried out using peripheral blood. The receptors come from a woman aged 18-29 years with stable Graves' hyperthyroidism.

The sample holds many counts of this clonotype. The chain recombines TRBV11-2 with TRBJ2-5, with 8 bases identical to TRBD2. This CDR3 is 16 amino acids long. The V segment lost 3 bases and the J segment 5 bases; nucleotides outside the gene matches: 11. Germline V gene data show CDR1 as SGHAT and CDR2 as FQNNGV. CDR3 nucleotide sequence: TGTGCCAGCAGCTTCGATATTGCGGGGGGCCGCGAGACCCAGTACTTC. Translation gives CASSFDIAGGRETQYF.

V gene TRBV12-3 or TRBV12-4 combines with J gene TRBJ1-5; D unresolved. Trimming took off 2 bases at V and 2 bases at J, with 10 bases between the two ends. This CDR3 region has 15 residues. This CDR3 reads CASSLRASGNQPQHF. The CDR3 DNA is TGTGCCAGCAGTTTAAGGGCTTCGGGCAATCAGCCCCAGCATTTT.

At least ten counts were recorded for this clonotype. The chain combines TRBV20-1 with TRBJ1-1; 7 bases are shared with TRBD1. This CDR3 is 14 amino acids long. CDR1 DFQATT and CDR2 SNEGSKA come from the germline V gene (reference sequence). V was pared by 6 bases and J by 0 bases, with 7 bases of the junction left unmatched. The CDR3 DNA sequence: TGCAGTGCCGGTGGGGGACAGATGAACACTGAAGCTTTCTTT. Protein sequence: CSAGGGQMNTEAFF.

This clonotype was counted ten times or more. The CDR3 reads CASSQDFTTEAFF. Written as DNA, the CDR3 is TGCGCCAGCAGCCAAGATTTCACCACTGAAGCTTTCTTT. This chain connects TRBV4-3 to TRBJ1-1, with D hard to call. V dropped 0 bases and J dropped 4 bases, with 6 bases sitting between them. Looked up from germline, CDR1 is LGHNA and CDR2 is YSLEER. This CDR3 has 13 amino acids.

The chain combines TRBV27 with TRBJ2-5, with D perhaps being TRBD1 or TRBD2 (5 bases each). This CDR3 spans 14 amino acids. V was shortened by 6 bases and J by 5 bases, with 16 bases between the two germline ends. The germline gives CDR1 MNHEY, CDR2 SMNVEV (reference sequence). CDR3 sequence: CASSTRDRRETQYF. CDR3 in DNA: TGTGCCAGCAGCACCAGGGACCGGCGGGAGACCCAGTACTTC.

In nucleotides, the CDR3 is TGTGCCAGCAGCCTCGACAGGGGCGGTTCACCCCTCCACTTT. It yields the protein CASSLDRGGSPLHF. This chain links TRBV7-2 with TRBJ1-6, with 8 bases matching TRBD1. With 5 bases clipped from V and 9 bases from J, the junction kept 6 bases outside the gene matches. The CDR3 contains 14 residues. Germline V lookup: CDR1 SGHTA, CDR2 FQGNSA.

This clonotype showed up many times. This CDR3 reads CSAGQGGAEAFF. CDR3 in DNA: TGCAGCGCCGGACAGGGGGGGGCTGAAGCTTTCTTT. The J gene is TRBJ1-1, the V gene TRBV29-1, with 10 bases lining up with TRBD1. Unmatched junction bases numbered 5, after V lost 7 bases and J lost 6 bases. The CDR3 has 12 residues. Per the germline V gene, CDR1 is SQVTM and CDR2 is ANQGSEA.

This clonotype has more than one count but fewer than ten. The rearrangement links TRBV12-3 or TRBV12-4 to TRBJ2-2, with TRBD1 matching 9 bases. CDR3 length: 15 amino acids. Trimming at V came to 6 bases and at J to 4 bases, leaving 6 bases not matched to a gene. The CDR3 spells CASRRQGVITGELFF. The CDR3 nucleotides are TGTGCCAGCAGAAGACAGGGGGTGATCACCGGGGAGCTGTTTTTT.

The chain couples TRBV12-3 or TRBV12-4 to TRBJ1-5, with unresolved D. The CDR3 contains 15 residues. V was clipped by 5 bases and J by 3 bases, with 14 bases between them. CDR3 sequence (DNA): TGTGCCAGCAGTGAGCATAGGCCATTCAATCAGCCCCAGCATTTT. Translating it yields CASSEHRPFNQPQHF.

This clonotype was found many times. The chain couples TRBV12-3 or TRBV12-4 to TRBJ2-7, with D perhaps matching TRBD1 (6 bases). V lost 3 bases, J lost 0 bases, and 12 bases lay in between. The CDR3 contains 15 residues. CDR3 sequence reads: CASSFGQLGSYEQYF. In DNA, the CDR3 is TGTGCCAGCAGTTTTGGACAGCTGGGCTCCTACGAGCAGTACTTC.

The chain carries TRBV11-2 and TRBJ2-3; 8 bases align to TRBD2. The V gene end was trimmed by 4 bases and the J gene end by 5 bases; junction bases not matched to a gene: 11. The CDR3 length is 16 residues. CDR1 and CDR2 (germline): SGHAT, FQNNGV. The CDR3 is CASSSISGRTVDTQYF. The CDR3 bases are TGTGCCAGCAGCTCGATCAGCGGGAGAACGGTAGATACGCAGTATTTT. Supplemented by reference TRBV11-2 and TRBJ2-3, the full variable domain reads EAGVAQSPRYKIIEKRQSVAFWCNPISGHATLYWYQQILGQGPKLLIQFQNNGVVDDSQLPKDRFSAERLKGVDSTLKIQPAKLEDSAVYLCASSSISGRTVDTQYFGPGTRLTVL.

Comment on this clonotype: A much larger clone is a single base away; this may be a read error. V gene TRBV25-1 combines with J gene TRBJ2-4; D remains unclear. Germline loops: CDR1 MGHDK, CDR2 SYGVNS. There are 14 residues in the CDR3. Here the CDR3 DNA reads TGTGCCAGCAGTGATGCCCTGAGCAAAAACATTAAGTACTTC. As protein: CASSDALSKNIKYF.

This clonotype was seen ten or more times. The chain couples TRBV6-5 to TRBJ2-2, with TRBD2 identical over 10 bases. The J segment lost 5 bases and the V segment lost 2 bases, leaving 8 bases of the junction unmatched. The germline V gene has CDR1 MNHEY and CDR2 SVGAGI. The CDR3 has 17 amino acids. The CDR3 nucleotides are TGTGCCAGCAGTTACCTCGGACTAGCGGTGGTTACCGGGGAGCTGTTTTTT. Residues: CASSYLGLAVVTGELFF.

As for this clonotype: One junction end disagrees with the germline gene, perhaps due to a read error. Written as DNA, the CDR3 is TGTGCCTGGAGTGGAAAATCTATAGCGGGAGCCGGGTACGAGCTGTACTTC. Protein: CAWSGKSIAGAGYELYF. This chain uses TRBV30 with TRBJ2-7; 9 nucleotides align to TRBD2. Germline V gene data show CDR1 as GTSNPN and CDR2 as SVGIG (reference sequence). The CDR3 loop spans 17 amino acids.

This clonotype was seen ten or more times. This chain links TRBV5-1 with TRBJ2-7; D is unclear. CDR3 size: 14 residues. Between the trimmed V and J ends, which lost 0 bases and 2 bases, there was a span of 9 bases. Per germline, CDR1 SGHRS and CDR2 YFSETQ. The CDR3 DNA reads TGCGCCAGCAGCTTGGCAGGTAGGGCCTACGAGCAGTACTTC. It translates to CASSLAGRAYEQYF.

This clonotype showed up many times. It is unclear where the CDR3 begins or ends on the DNA, so no DNA is shown, and the CDR3 is as TCRdb lists it. The gene calls are TRBV28 and TRBJ1-5. The CDR3 is 13 amino acids long, termini counted. The V gene's germline CDR1 is MDHEN and CDR2 SYDVKM. CDR3: CASSSSDGQPQHF.

This clonotype was recorded many times. The chain couples TRBV6-5 to TRBJ2-2; TRBD1 matches at 8 bases. CDR1 and CDR2 (germline): MNHEY, SVGAGI. With V trimmed by 2 bases and J by 6 bases, 23 bases remained unmatched. This CDR3 is 21 amino acids long. Written as DNA, the CDR3 is TGTGCCAGCAGTTACATTACCCGGGACAGGTGGTCTGGGCCCTGGTCCGGGGAGCTGTTTTTT. Its protein product is CASSYITRDRWSGPWSGELFF.

This clonotype occurred a few times. The chain combines TRBV30 with TRBJ1-1; tentatively, D is TRBD1 (6 bases). V was trimmed by 0 bases and J by 4 bases, leaving 12 bases between them. The germline V gene has CDR1 GTSNPN and CDR2 SVGIG (reference sequence). This CDR3 spans 14 amino acids. The CDR3: CAWSVNRAGTEAFF. The CDR3 nucleotides are TGTGCCTGGAGTGTAAACAGGGCTGGCACTGAAGCTTTCTTT.

With respect to this clonotype: A much larger clone is a single base away; this may be a read error. The chain has TRBV6-1 and TRBJ2-2; 11 bases align to TRBD2. The CDR3 sequence is 13 residues long. Germline loops: CDR1 MNHNS, CDR2 SASEGT. The CDR3 DNA follows: TGTGCCGGGGGACTAGCGGTCACCGGGGAGCTGTGTTTT. Translating gives CAGGLAVTGELCF.

This clonotype has ten or more counts. V usage is TRBV20-1 and J usage is TRBJ2-2; TRBD1 matches at 8 bases. CDR3 length: 13 residues. V gave up 6 bases and J gave up 5 bases; unmatched junction bases: 5. Germline CDR1 reads DFQATT; CDR2 reads SNEGSKA (reference sequence). DNA of the CDR3: TGCAGTGCGAGGACAGGGTGGACCGGGGAGCTGTTTTTT. As protein: CSARTGWTGELFF.

This clonotype was counted only a few times. This chain connects TRBV30 to TRBJ1-2, with D possibly TRBD1 on 6 matching bases. The germline V gene encodes CDR1 GTSNPN and CDR2 SVGIG (reference sequence). The CDR3 spans 15 residues. The V gene lost 2 bases and the J gene lost 2 bases, with 15 bases spanning the gap. The DNA for the CDR3 is TGTGCCTGGAGTCCGCCCAGTGGACAGAACTATGGCTACACCTTC. Its translation is CAWSPPSGQNYGYTF.

The table lists this clonotype with many counts. The V call is TRBV20-1, the J call TRBJ2-2; a weak D match, TRBD1 (5 bases). The ends were cut back, 0 bases at V and 7 bases at J, with 15 bases in the middle. The germline gives CDR1 DFQATT, CDR2 SNEGSKA (reference sequence). There are 15 residues in the CDR3. This CDR3 reads CSARDRPGANGELFF. Written as DNA, the CDR3 is TGCAGTGCTAGAGATAGACCTGGGGCTAACGGGGAGCTGTTTTTT.